The source of this T cell receptor (beta chain) is a study of shared clonotypes between healthy human individuals (dated by TCRdb to 2019 to 2021). Broadly, across the study: A few men and a couple of women, aged 18 to 49 years, made up the cohort. Per donor, three plates each were used for CD4 naive and CD4 memory, two for CD8 naive, and one for CD8 memory. Each donor's leukapheresis produced roughly between roughly 0.9 and 9 billion PBMCs. To increase sequencing depth and limit assay-specific biases, TCR repertoire library preparation and sequencing were carried out by different laboratories using diverse techniques. To estimate repertoire size and how much clonotypes are shared between individuals, the study performed deep sequencing of blood TCR repertoires from 4 to 6 healthy adults.

Donors were healthy HIV-negative adults with no recently reported acute infections or vaccinations. All donors were Caucasian adults living in Nashville, Tennessee, USA. Magnetic negative selection was used to enrich CD4+ T cells, after which naive cells were positively selected on CD45RA and the negative fraction became the memory subset. Blood was collected by leukapheresis, and PBMCs were isolated by Ficoll-Histopaque density gradient centrifugation and then cryopreserved in liquid nitrogen vapor phase. Analytical flow cytometry was used to check the purity and quantity of every magnetically sorted T cell population. From each sorted fraction, genomic DNA was isolated and quantified by UV absorbance on a Nanodrop 2000c. Overall study results and their limits: Clonotypes shared by all four sorted-subset donors showed higher generation probabilities than non-shared clonotypes. Based on pairwise subsampling, the degree of clonotype sharing among donors was expected to be affected by sequencing depth. Only blood was sampled, and tissue TCR repertoires likely differ from those in blood. Rarefaction of sorted-subset datasets indicated incomplete sequencing despite the large sequencing depth. Naive subsets generally had larger estimated clonotype richness than memory subsets. Across four donors, 5% to 6% of naive CD4, over 3% of naive CD8, 2% to 2.5% of memory CD4, and 0.4% to 0.45% of memory CD8 clonotypes were shared. Because the study included a small number of donors, the genetic and exposure-history diversity represented was limited.

Sequences KGHSH (CDR1) and LQKENI (CDR2) are obtained from the germline V gene. Including the terminal cysteine and phenylalanine, the CDR3 comprises 16 residues. Only the CDR3 DNA is retained, 48 bases long and in frame from the first base. The trim is 0 bases for V and 2 bases for J, with a gap of 12 bases between the germline ends. With respect to this clone: Its antigen has not been determined. No clone much larger than this one lies a single base away; base qualities are absent.

Using the deep immunoSEQ assay, TCR CDR3 regions were amplified from genomic DNA by multiplex PCR. Extracted genomic DNA from each cell subset was distributed evenly across all wells of several immunoSEQ 96-well plates, and each plate was treated as a replicate. For sorted subsets, each replicate PCR was loaded with about 200 ng genomic DNA, equivalent to 25,000 to 35,000 T cell genomes. Purified libraries were quantified with a Qubit 3.0 fluorometer, sized on a Bioanalyzer 2100, and re-quantified with the KAPA Library Quantification kit. Each immunoSEQ 96-well plate was sequenced on its own single-read 150-cycle Illumina NextSeq 550 flow cell. The authors processed their data as follows. The immunoSEQ output contained only junctional sequences without quality scores, so filtering could not match that applied to full-length reads. To assign V/J genes and CDR3, sequences were annotated against IMGT germline references using PyIR, a Python wrapper for IgBLAST v1.9. Reads with weak V/J assignments (E-value above 1e-6), missing CDR3, stop codons, out-of-frame junctions, or ambiguous translated residues were removed. V3J clonotypes were defined by identical inferred V gene, J gene, and CDR3 amino acid sequence. To compute the percentage overlap between repertoires, the number of shared unique clonotypes was divided by the size of the smaller repertoire. Repertoire richness was assessed with RTK rarefaction, the Chao1 estimator, and Recon v2.1 estimates of unobserved clonotypes. For all TCRbeta clonotypes obtained by the gDNA method from four donors, generation probabilities were computed with OLGA. In TCRdb, the immuneACCESS table is reduced to in-frame sequences with V and J assigned. These tables do not hold every clone; where another copy was compared, an unresolved V gene accounts for under half, and the others remain unexplained. The V and J calls and clone size are taken from that table; D and trimming were inferred from the DNA. This sample is represented by hundreds of thousands of clones; about 96% of them were singletons. The biggest ten clones account for under 0.06% of the sample.

This receptor was obtained from a woman aged 25 to 39 in good health. This chain joins TRBV18 to TRBJ2-3; the D gene cannot be named for sure. The sample consisted of naive CD4+ T cells sorted from blood. The cell subset or site label of this sample denotes: CD45RA+ positively selected. The DNA sequence reads TGTGCCAGCTCACCACCGCTTCCTGGATACACAGATACGCAGTATTTT. Translated, it reads CASSPPLPGYTDTQYF.